These T cell receptor beta chains were read from a single sample in a study of blood T cell repertoires in COVID-19. The protocol was immunoSEQ multiplex PCR, while the TCRdb copy is restricted to in-frame clones and leaves out a portion. The sample lists fewer than 60,000 clones; around 81% were seen once. The sample comprised peripheral blood. The source is a man between 65 and 85 years old with active COVID-19. Both conserved end residues are part of each CDR3. The D gene is left open where the match is weak. The listing skips clone size in some rows; elsewhere it reads once, few, many or a size class.

V	size	D	J	CDR3	DNA
TRBV5-1	.	.	TRBJ1-2	CASSLEGLPNYGYTF	TGCGCCAGCAGCTTGGAGGGACTCCCTAACTATGGCTACACCTTC
TRBV4-3	.	TRBD1	TRBJ1-1	CASSQERTGPTEAFF	TGCGCCAGCAGCCAAGAACGGACAGGCCCCACTGAAGCTTTCTTT
TRBV27	.	TRBD1	TRBJ1-2	CASKRQGADGYTF	TGTGCCAGCAAACGACAGGGGGCGGATGGCTACACCTTC
TRBV7-3	.	.	TRBJ2-5	CASSLNRARGQETQYF	TGTGCCAGCAGCTTAAATCGGGCCAGGGGTCAAGAGACCCAGTACTTC
TRBV18	.	TRBD1	TRBJ2-2	CASSPLPGQGVVAGELFF	TGTGCCAGCTCACCACTGCCGGGACAGGGTGTTGTTGCCGGGGAGCTGTTTTTT
TRBV19	.	TRBD1	TRBJ1-1	CAVKPGQMNTEAFF	TGTGCCGTTAAACCGGGACAGATGAACACTGAAGCTTTCTTT
TRBV28	.	TRBD2	TRBJ2-3	CASRSGTSGRTDTQYF	TGTGCCAGCAGATCCGGGACTAGCGGACGCACAGATACGCAGTATTTT
TRBV27	once	.	TRBJ2-7	CASSPSEYRSYEQYF	TGTGCCAGCAGCCCTTCGGAGTACAGGTCCTACGAGCAGTACTTC
TRBV14	.	TRBD1	TRBJ2-7	CASSRETDRAYEQYF	TGTGCCAGCAGCCGAGAGACGGACAGGGCCTACGAGCAGTACTTC
TRBV5-1	.	TRBD2	TRBJ2-3	CASSLDGTSSDTQYF	TGCGCCAGCAGCTTGGACGGGACTAGCTCAGATACGCAGTATTTT
TRBV6-1	.	TRBD1	TRBJ1-2	CASSEASGGYGYTF	TGTGCCAGCAGTGAAGCGTCAGGGGGCTATGGCTACACCTTC
TRBV4-3	once	.	TRBJ2-1	CASSQDGGQTPTNNEQFF	TGCGCCAGCAGCCAAGATGGCGGACAGACGCCGACAAACAATGAGCAGTTCTTC
TRBV7-2	.	.	TRBJ1-1	CASSSRGGGEAFF	TGTGCCAGCAGCTCCCGTGGGGGCGGCGAAGCTTTCTTT
TRBV4-1	once	TRBD1	TRBJ2-2	CASSRLGQGLTGELFF	TGCGCCAGCAGCCGCCTGGGACAGGGGCTTACCGGGGAGCTGTTTTTT
TRBV9	.	.	TRBJ2-7	CASSVAAAATYEQYF	TGTGCCAGCAGCGTAGCTGCGGCTGCGACCTACGAGCAGTACTTC
TRBV11-3	.	TRBD1	TRBJ2-7	CASSGNTGGEQYF	TGTGCCAGCAGCGGCAACACAGGGGGCGAGCAGTACTTC
TRBV11-3	.	TRBD1	TRBJ2-7	CASSSGGNFGEQYF	TGTGCCAGCAGCTCAGGGGGCAATTTCGGCGAGCAGTACTTC
TRBV7-7	.	.	TRBJ2-1	CASSSGVNNEQFF	TGTGCTAGCAGCTCCGGGGTTAACAATGAGCAGTTCTTC
TRBV3-1/TRBV3-2	.	.	TRBJ1-1	CASSPGQLNTEAFF	TGTGCCAGCAGCCCCGGACAGCTGAACACTGAAGCTTTCTTT
TRBV9	.	TRBD1	TRBJ1-4	CASSGTGAGEKLFF	TGTGCCAGCAGCGGGACAGGGGCAGGGGAAAAACTGTTTTTT
TRBV11-2	.	.	TRBJ2-3	CASSLEPGSTDTQYF	TGTGCCAGCAGCTTAGAGCCCGGGAGCACAGATACGCAGTATTTT
TRBV18	.	TRBD1	TRBJ1-5	CASSPPGTGGNQPQHF	TGTGCCAGCTCACCGCCCGGGACAGGGGGGAATCAGCCCCAGCATTTT
TRBV6-6	.	.	TRBJ2-2	CASSPWSGVYDTGELFF	TGTGCCAGCAGTCCCTGGTCAGGGGTTTATGACACCGGGGAGCTGTTTTTT
TRBV15	.	.	TRBJ1-5	CATSRGAQAQHF	TGTGCCACCAGCAGGGGGGCCCAGGCCCAGCATTTT
TRBV6-1	.	.	TRBJ2-2	CASSVRRDQGNTGELFF	TGTGCCAGCAGTGTCAGGAGGGACCAAGGGAACACCGGGGAGCTGTTTTTT
TRBV10-3	.	.	TRBJ2-7	CAIGTPREQYF	TGTGCCATTGGGACACCCCGGGAGCAGTACTTC
TRBV7-5	.	.	TRBJ1-1	CVRSLARPWTGDTEAFF	TGTGTCAGAAGCTTAGCGCGCCCCTGGACAGGGGACACTGAAGCTTTCTTT
TRBV19	.	TRBD1	TRBJ2-7	CASSIYNSGTGGYEQYF	TGTGCCAGTAGTATATATAATTCCGGGACAGGGGGCTACGAGCAGTACTTC
TRBV5-6	once	TRBD1	TRBJ1-1	CASSWGTGRNTEAFF	TGTGCCAGCAGCTGGGGGACAGGGAGGAACACTGAAGCTTTCTTT
TRBV18	.	TRBD1	TRBJ1-1	CASSSGTGALNTEAFF	TGTGCCAGCTCATCCGGGACAGGGGCCCTGAACACTGAAGCTTTCTTT
TRBV20-1	.	.	TRBJ2-7	CSAKLVYEQYF	TGCAGTGCAAAGTTAGTTTACGAGCAGTACTTC
TRBV4-2	.	.	TRBJ2-2	CASSPLGTSNTGELFF	TGTGCCAGCAGCCCGCTCGGGACTTCGAACACCGGGGAGCTGTTTTTT
TRBV29-1	.	.	TRBJ2-7	CSVDLGAEYEQYF	TGCAGCGTTGATCTTGGGGCCGAGTACGAGCAGTACTTC
TRBV2	once	.	TRBJ2-5	CASSVNRQETQYF	TGTGCCAGCAGTGTCAACAGGCAAGAGACCCAGTACTTC
TRBV7-3	medium-sized	.	TRBJ1-1	CASSSLGGGVDTEAFF	TGTGCCAGCAGCTCCTTGGGAGGGGGGGTGGACACTGAAGCTTTCTTT
TRBV5-4	.	.	TRBJ2-2	CASSTFPRSTGELFF	TGTGCCAGCAGCACTTTTCCTAGATCCACCGGGGAGCTGTTTTTT
TRBV12-3/TRBV12-4	.	.	TRBJ2-3	CASSSSLNTQYF	TGTGCCAGCAGTTCTTCTCTTAATACGCAGTATTTT
TRBV5-6	.	.	TRBJ2-7	CASREGVYEQYF	TGTGCCAGCAGGGAAGGGGTGTACGAGCAGTACTTC
TRBV12-3/TRBV12-4	.	.	TRBJ2-7	CASTRTRVNEQYF	TGTGCCAGCACCAGAACCAGGGTTAACGAGCAGTACTTC
TRBV6-1	.	.	TRBJ2-2	CASSQTVPGELFF	TGTGCCAGCAGTCAGACAGTTCCCGGGGAGCTGTTTTTT
TRBV27	.	TRBD1	TRBJ2-7	CASNLGRTGVHEQYF	TGTGCCAGCAACCTCGGACGGACAGGGGTTCACGAGCAGTACTTC
TRBV18	once	.	TRBJ2-5	CASSPTGQARETQYF	TGTGCCAGCTCTCCAACAGGGCAGGCCCGAGAGACCCAGTACTTC
TRBV3-1/TRBV3-2	.	.	TRBJ2-1	CASSQGNQANEQFF	TGTGCCAGCAGCCAAGGTAACCAGGCGAATGAGCAGTTCTTC
TRBV4-1	.	.	TRBJ1-5	CASSQDQGNNQPQHF	TGCGCCAGCAGCCAAGATCAGGGGAACAATCAGCCCCAGCATTTT
TRBV27	.	.	TRBJ1-1	CASSLRGMNTEAFF	TGTGCCAGCAGTTTACGAGGGATGAACACTGAAGCTTTCTTT
TRBV7-2	.	TRBD1	TRBJ2-1	CASSLDRGSYNEQFF	TGTGCCAGCAGCTTAGACAGGGGCTCCTACAATGAGCAGTTCTTC
TRBV6-5	once	.	TRBJ1-2	CASRETAPTYGYTF	TGTGCCAGCAGGGAGACCGCTCCCACCTATGGCTACACCTTC